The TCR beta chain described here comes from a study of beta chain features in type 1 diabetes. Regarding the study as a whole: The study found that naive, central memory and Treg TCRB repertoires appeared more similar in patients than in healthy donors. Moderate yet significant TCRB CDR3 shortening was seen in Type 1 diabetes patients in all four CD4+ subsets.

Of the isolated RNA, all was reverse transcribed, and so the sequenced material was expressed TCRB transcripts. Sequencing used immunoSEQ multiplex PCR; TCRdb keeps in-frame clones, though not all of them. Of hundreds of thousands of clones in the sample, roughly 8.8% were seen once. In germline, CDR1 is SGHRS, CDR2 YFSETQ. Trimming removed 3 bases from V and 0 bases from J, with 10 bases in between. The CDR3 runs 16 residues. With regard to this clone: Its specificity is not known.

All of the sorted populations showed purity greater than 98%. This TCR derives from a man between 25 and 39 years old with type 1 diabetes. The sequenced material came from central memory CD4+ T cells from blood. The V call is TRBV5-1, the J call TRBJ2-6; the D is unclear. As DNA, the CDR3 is TGCGCCAGCAGCTACCCGACGGTCTCTGGGGCCAACGTCCTGACTTTC. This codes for CASSYPTVSGANVLTF.